These T cell receptor beta chains were read from a single sample in a study of control samples from healthy donors and cancer patients. Sequenced by immunoSEQ multiplex PCR; TCRdb stores in-frame clones only, minus some. In the table there are approximately 180,000 clones, about nine tenths of which are singletons. Source material: blood. These receptors all stem from a middle-aged woman in good health. Both conserved end residues are part of each CDR3. A D gene is named only where the DNA matches it firmly. Clone size is stated in some rows and not others, as once, few, many or a class when expanded.

V gene	clone size	D gene	J gene	CDR3 DNA	CDR3 protein
TRBV5-1	.	.	TRBJ1-1	TGCGCCAGCAGCTTGGTCGCGGGGAACACTGAAGCTTTCTTT	CASSLVAGNTEAFF
TRBV4-2	.	.	TRBJ1-3	TGTGCCAGCAGCCAAGATTTTCAGGCGCCTGGAAACACCATATATTTT	CASSQDFQAPGNTIYF
TRBV29-1	once	TRBD1	TRBJ2-3	TGCAGCGTGCAAGAGGGGGCGGCAGATACGCAGTATTTT	CSVQEGAADTQYF
TRBV5-1	once	TRBD2	TRBJ2-5	TGCGCCAGCAGCTTGAGACTAGCGGGGGACCAAGAGACCCAGTACTTC	CASSLRLAGDQETQYF
TRBV24-1	.	.	TRBJ2-2	TGTGCCACCAGTGCTGCTGGAGGGTCCGGGGAGCTGTTTTTT	CATSAAGGSGELFF
TRBV4-1	.	TRBD1	TRBJ1-3	TGCGCCAGCAGCCAGCCCCTGGAGGGGGCGAGTGGAAACACCATATATTTT	CASSQPLEGASGNTIYF
TRBV5-1	.	TRBD1	TRBJ1-3	TGCGCCAGCAGTCCGGGACAGGGGTTTATCACCATATATTTT	CASSPGQGFITIYF
TRBV28	few	TRBD1	TRBJ1-5	TGTGCCAGCAGTCCGGGACAGGGGTTAGGCAGTGGGGATCAGCCCCAGCATTTT	CASSPGQGLGSGDQPQHF
TRBV2	.	TRBD1	TRBJ2-5	TGTGCCAGCAGAGCCGACAGGGCACAAGAGACCCAGTACTTC	CASRADRAQETQYF
TRBV27	once	.	TRBJ2-7	TGTGCCAGCAGTTCTCAAATTAGCGTTCCCTACGAGCAGTACTTC	CASSSQISVPYEQYF
TRBV6-5	.	TRBD1	TRBJ2-2	TGTGCCAGCACCGTCGCCAGGGGGCGCACCGGGGAGCTGTTTTTT	CASTVARGRTGELFF
TRBV5-1	.	TRBD1	TRBJ1-1	TGCGCCAGCAGCTCGGGACAGGGAAGCATGAACACTGAAGCTTTCTTT	CASSSGQGSMNTEAFF
TRBV27	.	.	TRBJ1-3	TGTGCCAGCAGTTTAAGTTGGGGTTCGGGAAACACCATATATTTT	CASSLSWGSGNTIYF
TRBV7-2	.	.	TRBJ1-2	TGTGCCAGCAGCTCGACAGGTAGTCCCCTTGGCTACACCTTC	CASSSTGSPLGYTF
TRBV7-8	.	TRBD1	TRBJ1-1	TGTGCCAGCAGCCAGGGGGTACCCACTGAAGCTTTCTTT	CASSQGVPTEAFF
TRBV2	few	.	TRBJ1-1	TGTGCCAGCAGTGTTAGGGGCACATGGGACACTGAAGCTTTCTTT	CASSVRGTWDTEAFF
TRBV19	.	TRBD2	TRBJ2-2	TGTGCCAGTAGTATAGTTGGGGGAGGGTCCCCCGGGGAGCTGTTTTTT	CASSIVGGGSPGELFF
TRBV18	.	.	TRBJ1-1	TGTGCCAGCTCACCAGGGTTGATGAACACTGAAGCTTTCTTT	CASSPGLMNTEAFF
TRBV11-2	.	TRBD2	TRBJ2-1	TGTGCCAGCAGCTTATCAACTAGCGGGGGTTACAATGAGCAGTTCTTC	CASSLSTSGGYNEQFF
TRBV2	.	TRBD2	TRBJ2-2	TGTGCCAGCAGCCACAGCGGGGGGCGGGGAACCGGGGAGCTGTTTTTT	CASSHSGGRGTGELFF
TRBV7-6	.	TRBD2	TRBJ2-1	TGTGCCAGCAGCTCGGGACTAGCGGGGGGGCGGGAGCAGTTCTTC	CASSSGLAGGREQFF
TRBV5-6	.	TRBD1	TRBJ1-5	TGTGCCAGCAGCTGGGGGGGACAGGGCCTCAATCAGCCCCAGCATTTT	CASSWGGQGLNQPQHF
TRBV7-2	once	.	TRBJ1-4	TGTGCCAGCAGCCCCTGGGGTGAAAAACTGTTTTTT	CASSPWGEKLFF
TRBV5-4	.	TRBD1	TRBJ2-2	TGTGCCAGCAGCTTGGTGGCGATACAGGGGACCACCGGGGAGCTGTTTTTT	CASSLVAIQGTTGELFF
TRBV6-5	.	TRBD1	TRBJ2-5	TGTGCCAGCAGTTACTCGTTTATCGACAGGGCGGAGACCCAGTACTTC	CASSYSFIDRAETQYF
TRBV5-6	.	.	TRBJ1-1	TGTGCCAGCAGTTCACCTTTAGGAGCTTTCTTT	CASSSPLGAFF
TRBV5-1	.	.	TRBJ2-3	TGCGCCAGCATGGTGGGGGCTATAACAGATACGCAGTATTTT	CASMVGAITDTQYF
TRBV25-1	.	.	TRBJ2-1	TGTGCCAGCAGTGACCGGGGCGGGAATGAGCAGTTCTTC	CASSDRGGNEQFF
TRBV15	.	.	TRBJ2-7	TGTGCCACGAGCACCCCAACAGCGGCTTACGAGCAGTACTTC	CATSTPTAAYEQYF
TRBV7-2	.	.	TRBJ2-2	TGTGCCAGCAGCTACCTCGAGGGGGGCACCGGGGAGCTGTTTTTT	CASSYLEGGTGELFF
TRBV3-1/TRBV3-2	.	.	TRBJ2-1	TGTGCCAGCAGCCGTGAACTAGAGGATGAGCAGTTCTTC	CASSRELEDEQFF
TRBV12-1	.	.	TRBJ2-7	TGTGCCAGCAGCTTTGTTTTCGGGGGACAGGAAAGAACCTGGGAGCAGTACTTC	CASSFVFGGQERTWEQYF
TRBV15	.	TRBD1	TRBJ2-5	TGTGCCACCAGCAGAGCGCGACAGGGGGGGGAGACCCAGTACTTC	CATSRARQGGETQYF
TRBV7-8	.	.	TRBJ2-4	TGTGCCAGCAGCATAGGTGGGGGAGCCAAAAACATTCAGTACTTC	CASSIGGGAKNIQYF
TRBV5-1	.	.	TRBJ1-2	TGCGCCAGCAGCAACGGTTGGGGGGCCTATGGCTACACCTTC	CASSNGWGAYGYTF
TRBV19	.	TRBD1	TRBJ2-2	TGTGCCAGTCAGCAGGGGGCACCCGGGGAGCTGTTTTTT	CASQQGAPGELFF
TRBV9	.	.	TRBJ1-1	TGTGCCAGCAGCGGAGGGGTGAACACTGAAGCTTTCTTT	CASSGGVNTEAFF
TRBV6-4	.	.	TRBJ2-3	TGTGCCAGCAGTGACTCGGACAGCCCAGATACGCAGTATTTT	CASSDSDSPDTQYF
TRBV4-1	.	TRBD2	TRBJ2-7	TGCGCCAGCAGCCCTCCCGAGGGGGGACTAGCCCTACCGCAGTACTTC	CASSPPEGGLALPQYF
TRBV25-1	.	.	TRBJ1-1	TGTGCCAGCAGGCTTGAGGGGTTGAACACTGAAGCTTTCTTT	CASRLEGLNTEAFF
TRBV6-5	.	TRBD1	TRBJ1-6	TGTGCCAGCAGTTACCGACGACAGGGGGCCTCACCCCTCCACTTT	CASSYRRQGASPLHF
TRBV5-1	.	.	TRBJ2-5	TGCGCCAGCAGCTTGGGTCCCGCTCAAGAGACCCAGTACTTC	CASSLGPAQETQYF
TRBV3-1/TRBV3-2	.	TRBD1	TRBJ1-2	TGTGCCAGCAGCCATCGCGGACAGGGGGCGTTTGGCTACACCTTC	CASSHRGQGAFGYTF
TRBV21-1	.	.	TRBJ2-4	TGTGCCAGCAGCAAAGATAGGGCCTCGGCCAAAAACATTCAGTACTTC	CASSKDRASAKNIQYF
TRBV4-2	.	TRBD2	TRBJ2-2	TGTGCCAGCAGCCACCGCCTAGCGGACGGGGAGCTGTTTTTT	CASSHRLADGELFF
TRBV7-9	once	TRBD1	TRBJ1-4	TGTGCCAGCAGCCCGGGACAGGGGGGTGAAAAACTGTTTTTT	CASSPGQGGEKLFF
TRBV16	.	.	TRBJ1-2	TGTGCCAGCAGCCAATCGATCGGGGCTGGCTACACCTTC	CASSQSIGAGYTF
TRBV5-1	.	.	TRBJ2-4	TGCGCCAGCAGCCCGTCAGACGGAAGAGGCATTCAGTACTTC	CASSPSDGRGIQYF
TRBV10-3	once	.	TRBJ2-5	TGTGCCATCAGTGACCCTAAGGGGGGCCAAGAGACCCAGTACTTC	CAISDPKGGQETQYF
TRBV7-8	.	.	TRBJ2-2	TGTGCCAGCAGCTTGAACGGAGGGGCTAACACCGGGGAGCTGTTTTTT	CASSLNGGANTGELFF
TRBV6-6	.	.	TRBJ1-5	TGTGCCAGCAGCCCAGGGGAAATTCAGCCCCAGCATTTT	CASSPGEIQPQHF
TRBV5-6	.	.	TRBJ1-1	TGTGCCAGCAGCTTAAGACAGATTGAAGCTTTCTTT	CASSLRQIEAFF
TRBV14	.	.	TRBJ1-1	TGTGCCAGCAGCCCGGGGGGGGGATTCACTGAAGCTTTCTTT	CASSPGGGFTEAFF